These 21 T cell receptor beta chains share one sample of origin, sequenced in a study of CD8+CD57+ T cells in acquired aplastic anemia (dated by TCRdb to 2017 to 2018). These reads were obtained on an Illumina HiSeq 2000. Genomic DNA was used as template for profiling of TCR beta VDJ combinations and CDR3 sequences. TCRdb reworked the public reads: Q25 trimming with fastp, MiXCR clone assembly, productive beta chains retained. Under each unique CDR3 protein, matching rows form one entry showing the most common genes and DNA. The sample has hundreds of thousands of distinct CDR3 sequences on record, about two thirds of them singletons. Approximately 3.9% of the sample is held by the ten biggest clonotypes. The sequencing sample was made of sorted CD4+, CD8+, or CD8+CD57+ T cells (not recorded which) from PBMCs. The receptors come from a human donor in good health, serving as a control.

This sequence joins TRBV12-3 or TRBV12-4 and TRBJ1-1; D gene ambiguous. V lost 6 bases to trimming and J lost 1 base, with 12 bases between them. This CDR3 has 14 amino acids. The CDR3 sequence: CASRRVARNTEAFF. The CDR3 coding sequence is TGTGCCAGCAGACGAGTAGCCAGGAACACTGAAGCTTTCTTT.

On this clonotype: One end of the junction is discordant with germline, which a read error may explain. The chain carries TRBV20-1 and TRBJ1-1; TRBD1 might be the D (5 bases). The CDR3 is made up of 14 amino acids. CDR1 is DFQATT, CDR2 SNEGSKA, per germline (reference sequence). Here the CDR3 DNA reads TGCAGTGCTTCCCAGGGACTATGGCTACCTGAAGCTTCCTTT. Its protein product is CSASQGLWLPEASF.

Of note for this clonotype: A much more abundant neighbour one base away suggests this may be a read error. The chain is built from TRBV20-1 and TRBJ2-1, with TRBD2 matching 10 bases. CDR1 DFQATT and CDR2 SNEGSKA come from the germline V gene (reference sequence). The CDR3 contains 15 residues. V trimming: 1 base; J trimming: 6 bases; junction bases outside the gene matches: 6. DNA of the CDR3: TGCAGTGCTAGAGCCGTAGCGGGGGGTTCCAATGAGCAGTTCTTC. This encodes CSARAVAGGSNEQFF.

This clonotype was seen only once. The chain joins TRBV7-2 to TRBJ1-2; D gene unclear. This CDR3 has 15 amino acids. Germline-derived CDR1 and CDR2 are SGHTA and FQGNSA. Trimming took 5 bases from V and 4 from J, leaving 17 bases between them. CDR3 DNA sequence: TGTGCCAGCAGCGTACCTGTGGGCAGAAGCTATGGCTACACCTTC. Translation: CASSVPVGRSYGYTF. Combining the CDR3 with reference TRBV7-2 and TRBJ1-2 gives the whole variable domain GAGVSQSPSNKVTEKGKDVELRCDPISGHTALYWYRQSLGQGLEFLIYFQGNSAPDKSGLPSDRFSAERTGGSVSTLTIQRTQQEDSAVYLCASSVPVGRSYGYTFGSGTRLTVV.

The chain combines TRBV19 with TRBJ1-2; 9 nucleotides align to TRBD1. After removal of 5 bases from V and 5 bases from J, the junction contained 9 bases not matched to a gene. The CDR3 is made up of 15 amino acids. The germline gives CDR1 LNHDA, CDR2 SQIVND (reference sequence). The chain's CDR3 is CASSASLQGAYGYTF. CDR3 DNA sequence: TGTGCCAGTAGTGCATCATTACAGGGGGCTTATGGCTACACCTTC.

In regard to this clonotype: A much larger clone sits a single nucleotide away, making a read error possible. This sequence joins TRBV7-2 and TRBJ2-3, with TRBD1 as a possible D gene (6 bases). Germline values: CDR1 SGHTA, CDR2 FQGNSA. The CDR3 is made up of 14 amino acids. The ends were cut back, 2 bases at V and 3 bases at J, with 9 bases in the middle. CDR3 amino acids: CASSLRTETDTQYF. CDR3 nucleotide sequence: TGTGCCAGCAGCTTACGGACAGAGACAGATACGCAGTATTTT.

Worth noting for this clonotype: It is likely a read error, because the conserved phenylalanine at the end of the CDR3 is missing. The V and J genes are TRBV7-2 and TRBJ2-5, with D perhaps TRBD1 (5 bases). V was cut by 5 bases and J by 7 bases, with 14 bases left in between. CDR1 is SGHTA and CDR2 is FQGNSA in the germline V gene. There are 13 residues in the CDR3. CDR3 DNA sequence: TGTGCCAGCAGCGCGCAGGACATTGCGACCCAGTACTGC. Protein product: CASSAQDIATQYC.

To note about this clonotype: A much larger clonotype is one base distant, so this may be a read error. The V gene is TRBV5-6, the J gene TRBJ1-3; no clear D gene. Germline V gives CDR1 SGHDT, CDR2 YYEEEE. CDR3 length equals 15 residues. CDR3 region: CASSFFAGSGSTIYF. The CDR3 DNA follows: TGTGCCAGCAGCTTCTTCGCCGGGTCCGGAAGCACCATATATTTT.

This clonotype showed up many times. This chain connects TRBV30 to TRBJ1-1; weak D call: TRBD1 (5 bases). Trimming took 0 bases from V and 1 from J, leaving 12 bases between them. The germline V gene encodes CDR1 GTSNPN and CDR2 SVGIG (reference sequence). The CDR3 is made up of 15 amino acids. The CDR3 loop reads CAWSVLRTPNTEAFF. The DNA of the CDR3 is TGTGCCTGGAGTGTACTTAGGACACCGAACACTGAAGCTTTCTTT. Drawing the rest from reference TRBV30 and TRBJ1-1, the complete variable domain is SQTIHQWPATLVQPVGSPLSLECTVEGTSNPNLYWYRQAAGRGLQLLFYSVGIGQISSEVPQNLSASRPQDRQFILSSKKLLLSDSGFYLCAWSVLRTPNTEAFFGQGTRLTVV.

The rearrangement links TRBV4-1 to TRBJ2-6, with 9 bases matching TRBD1. Looked up from germline, CDR1 is MGHRA and CDR2 is YSYEKL. V shed 3 bases, J shed 3 bases, and the junction held 6 bases outside the gene matches. The CDR3 spans 17 residues. The DNA of the CDR3 is TGCGCCAGCAGCCACCCTGGACAGGGGATTGGGGCCAACGTCCTGACTTTC. Residues: CASSHPGQGIGANVLTF.

This chain joins TRBV12-3 or TRBV12-4 and TRBJ1-1, with D perhaps TRBD1 (6 bases). V lost 7 bases to trimming and J lost 1 base, with 16 bases between them. The CDR3 spans 15 residues. The CDR3: CASTGQPYSNTEAFF. The DNA for the CDR3 is TGTGCCAGCACCGGACAGCCTTACTCGAACACTGAAGCTTTCTTT.

In this sample, this clonotype turned up once. One end of the junction is discordant with germline, which a read error may explain. The chain is built from TRBV5-1 and TRBJ2-1; tentative D call: TRBD1 (6 bases). This CDR3 is built from 16 residues. In germline, CDR1 is SGHRS, CDR2 YFSETQ. The CDR3 coding sequence is TGTGCCAGCAGCCCAGAAGGGACCAGGGGCAACAATGAGCAGTTCTTC. Translation: CASSPEGTRGNNEQFF. The entire variable domain, with the rest obtained from reference TRBV5-1 and TRBJ2-1, is as follows: KAGVTQTPRYLIKTRGQQVTLSCSPISGHRSVSWYQQTPGQGLQFLFEYFSETQRNKGNFPGRFSGRQFSNSRSEMNVSTLELGDSALYLCASSPEGTRGNNEQFFGPGTRLTVL.

CDR3 in amino acids: CARKRTVNYGYTF. The CDR3 DNA is TGTGCCAGAAAGAGGACAGTTAACTATGGCTACACCTTC. This chain links TRBV12-5 with TRBJ1-2, with D possibly matching TRBD1 (6 bases). The CDR3 has 13 amino acids. CDR1 LGHNT and CDR2 FRNRAP come from the germline V gene.

The V call is TRBV7-2, the J call TRBJ1-1; D remains ambiguous. The V gene lost 3 bases and the J gene lost 2 bases, with 16 bases spanning the gap. The CDR3 runs 16 residues. Germline V gives CDR1 SGHTA, CDR2 FQGNSA. The CDR3 protein is CASSLPTAAANTEAFF. The CDR3 DNA reads TGTGCCAGCAGCTTGCCAACCGCCGCTGCAAACACTGAAGCTTTCTTT.

This chain uses TRBV20-1 with TRBJ2-2; no reliable D call. V gave up 3 bases and J gave up 8 bases, with 16 bases separating them. This CDR3 comprises 14 residues. Per germline, CDR1 DFQATT and CDR2 SNEGSKA (reference sequence). For the CDR3, the DNA is TGCAGTGCTAGGGACGAGTCAGACGCGGGGGAGCTGTTTTTT. Translating it yields CSARDESDAGELFF.

This clonotype was picked up many times. The chain recombines TRBV10-3 with TRBJ1-2; D is unresolved. In germline, CDR1 is ENHRY, CDR2 SYGVKD. The length of the CDR3 is 13 residues. V was trimmed by 0 bases and J by 2 bases, leaving 4 bases between them. CDR3 in DNA: TGTGCCATCAGTGAGTCTGGGAACTATGGCTACACCTTC. This gives the protein CAISESGNYGYTF.

This rearrangement joins TRBV9 to TRBJ2-1; the match to TRBD2 covers 12 bases. The CDR3 spans 17 residues. The ends lost 2 bases at V and 0 bases at J; junction bases unmatched: 3. Per germline, CDR1 SGDLS and CDR2 YYNGEE. As DNA, the CDR3 is TGTGCCAGCAGCGTTACTAGCGGGGGGAGCTCCTACAATGAGCAGTTCTTC. Translation: CASSVTSGGSSYNEQFF.

This clonotype was picked up one time. J is TRBJ2-5 and V is TRBV5-6, with 8 positions matching TRBD1. The V gene end was trimmed by 0 bases and the J gene end by 3 bases; junction bases not matched to a gene: 7. The CDR3 is made up of 16 amino acids. Germline loops: CDR1 SGHDT, CDR2 YYEEEE. For the CDR3, the DNA is TGTGCCAGCAGCTTGGGGATCGCAGGGGGCGAAGAGACCCAGTACTTC. It is translated as CASSLGIAGGEETQYF.

This clonotype was counted between two and nine times. Its ends do not fully match the called genes, so a read error is possible. This rearrangement joins TRBV12-3 or TRBV12-4 to TRBJ1-2, with D tentatively TRBD1 (6 bases). This CDR3 is 16 amino acids long. The CDR3 nucleotides read TGTGCCAACAGTCCAGCCCGACAGGCCCTACACAATGGCTACACCTTC. This gives the protein CANSPARQALHNGYTF.

On this clonotype itself: One end of the junction fails to match germline, which may point to a read error. The chain combines TRBV7-9 with TRBJ2-7; TRBD1 matches at 7 bases. Germline V gene sequence: CDR1 SEHNR, CDR2 FQNEAQ (reference sequence). The CDR3 has 13 amino acids. The CDR3 region is CASRGTVTYGQYF. The CDR3 DNA follows: TGTGCCAGCAGAGGGACAGTCACGTACGGGCAGTACTTC.

The rearrangement joins TRBV7-3 to TRBJ2-6; D gene ambiguous. Germline-derived CDR1 and CDR2 are SGHTA and FQGTGA. The germline V and J ends were trimmed by 5 bases and 8 bases, with 25 bases remaining between them. The CDR3 is 18 amino acids. CDR3 nucleotide sequence: TGTGCCAGCAGCCTGGTGTCCGTGGCACCAATTCACCCCAACGTCCTGACTTTC. This codes for CASSLVSVAPIHPNVLTF. Complete variable domain (other parts from reference TRBV7-3 and TRBJ2-6): GAGVSQTPSNKVTEKGKYVELRCDPISGHTALYWYRQSLGQGPEFLIYFQGTGAADDSGLPNDRFFAVRPEGSVSTLKIQRTERGDSAVYLCASSLVSVAPIHPNVLTFGAGSRLTVL.